This TCR beta chain emerged from a study of long-term antiretroviral therapy in people with HIV. Notes on the study in general: Unavailable data included ART adherence, viral resistance and therapy changes (switches in treatment). Post-ART diversity increased but stayed below transplant donor controls.

CDR3 length: 13 residues. Germline V gene sequence: CDR1 SGHDN, CDR2 FVKESK. The V and J ends lost 7 bases and 10 bases respectively, with 14 bases between them. Treatment locations for all participants with HIV were in the United States. Every specimen held between about 0.9-10 million cryopreserved PBMC. These were thawed and washed before DNA extraction. Version v3.0 of the immunoSEQ assay ran at survey level. Generated by immunoSEQ multiplex PCR, the TCRdb table keeps only in-frame clones and is missing some. The top ten clones hold under 4% of a sample with about 34,000 clones, about four fifths of them seen once. As concerns this clone: Its antigen is not identified.

The material sequenced was unsorted PBMCs, taken 1.9 years after starting antiretroviral therapy. The gene calls are TRBV14 and TRBJ1-6; D may be TRBD1 (5 bases). This receptor was identified in a man aged 18 to 29 with HIV. The CDR3 DNA sequence: TGTGCCAGCAACGGAGGGGTAGCCTCACCCCTCCACTTT. Its protein product is CASNGGVASPLHF.